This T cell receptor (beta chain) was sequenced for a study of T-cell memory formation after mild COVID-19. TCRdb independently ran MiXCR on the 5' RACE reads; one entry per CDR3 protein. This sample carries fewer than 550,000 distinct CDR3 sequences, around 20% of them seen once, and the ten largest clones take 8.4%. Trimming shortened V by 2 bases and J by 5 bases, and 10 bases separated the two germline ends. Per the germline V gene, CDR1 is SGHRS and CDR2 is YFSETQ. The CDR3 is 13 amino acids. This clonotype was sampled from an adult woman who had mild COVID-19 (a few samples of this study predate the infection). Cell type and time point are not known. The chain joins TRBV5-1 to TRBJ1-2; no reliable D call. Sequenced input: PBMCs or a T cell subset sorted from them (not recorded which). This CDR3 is CASSFMSQYGYTF. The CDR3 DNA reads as TGCGCCAGCAGCTTCATGTCCCAATATGGCTACACCTTC.